Presented here are 5 T cell receptor beta chains from one specimen sequenced in a study of siplizumab effects on memory and regulatory T cells. Their antigens are not known. Cells of the mixed lymphocyte reaction were cocultured at 37 degrees C for roughly 6 days. Clones were sequenced by immunoSEQ multiplex PCR, and TCRdb holds only the in-frame ones, with some missing. The sample has about 12,000 clones, about 40% seen once; the top ten hold over 9.5%. Sequenced input: CFSE-low (dividing) CD8+ T cells sorted from an allogeneic mixed lymphocyte reaction. These TCRs come from a human donor in good health; the cells came from an allogeneic mixed lymphocyte reaction.

The V and J genes are TRBV9 and TRBJ2-5; tentatively, D is TRBD1 or TRBD2 (6 bases each). V dropped 3 bases and J dropped 2 bases, with 14 bases sitting between them. Germline V gene data show CDR1 as SGDLS and CDR2 as YYNGEE. The CDR3 consists of 15 residues. CDR3 sequence reads: CASSEGGTPQETQYF. The CDR3 coding sequence is TGTGCCAGCAGCGAAGGGGGGACCCCTCAAGAGACCCAGTACTTC.

This clone has just a few counts. This chain links TRBV7-6 with TRBJ2-5; the D call may be TRBD1 or TRBD2 (5 bases each). This CDR3 has 14 amino acids. Germline CDR1 SGHVS, CDR2 FNYEAQ. The V end was cut by 1 base, the J end by 4 bases, with 10 bases between. The CDR3 spells CASSLGGGLETQYF. The CDR3 coding sequence is TGTGCCAGCAGCTTAGGGGGCGGGTTAGAGACCCAGTACTTC.

The chain employs TRBV30 and TRBJ2-7, with D perhaps assigned TRBD1 or TRBD2 (6 bases each). The germline gives CDR1 GTSNPN, CDR2 SVGIG (reference sequence). The V gene lost 1 base and the J gene lost 2 bases, with 12 bases spanning the gap. This CDR3 has 14 residues. The CDR3 protein is CAWSGGAKAYEQYF. The CDR3 DNA is TGTGCCTGGAGTGGGGGGGCAAAGGCCTACGAGCAGTACTTC.

This clone ranks as medium-sized. The genes are TRBV27 and TRBJ2-2; 11 positions agree with TRBD2. The germline V gene has CDR1 MNHEY and CDR2 SMNVEV (reference sequence). V dropped 3 bases and J dropped 6; count of bases not matched to a gene: 6. CDR3 length equals 16 residues. CDR3: CASSFWLAGGPGELFF. CDR3 DNA: TGTGCCAGCAGTTTCTGGTTAGCGGGGGGGCCCGGGGAGCTGTTTTTT.

In this sample, this clone turned up a few times. The rearrangement links TRBV6-5 to TRBJ2-5; 7 nucleotides match TRBD2. The CDR3 is made up of 14 amino acids. Trimming cost V 0 bases and J 2 bases; bases outside gene matches: 0. Germline CDR1 is MNHEY and CDR2 is SVGAGI. The chain's CDR3 is CASSYSGGQETQYF. The CDR3, as DNA: TGTGCCAGCAGTTACTCGGGGGGGCAAGAGACCCAGTACTTC.